A single sample gave rise to the 17 T cell receptor beta chains below, sequenced in a study of cytomegalovirus exposure and HLA in healthy donors. It was with 60 Vbeta and 13 Jbeta primers that the PCR ran. The data were produced by immunoSEQ multiplex PCR, yet TCRdb's version contains in-frame clones alone and is incomplete. Of 110,000 or so clones in the sample, roughly 80% were seen once. Sample: PBMCs. These receptors all stem from a woman aged 25 to 39 in good health and CMV-seropositive.

The table lists this clone with a few counts. The chain uses TRBV5-1 and TRBJ2-5, with D uncertain. The CDR3 spans 15 residues. Trimming cost V 4 bases and J 5 bases, with 18 bases left between them. The germline gives CDR1 SGHRS, CDR2 YFSETQ. The CDR3 region is CASSPLRSETETQYF. CDR3 nucleotide sequence: TGCGCCAGCAGCCCCCTCCGGAGTGAAACCGAGACCCAGTACTTC. Drawing the rest from reference TRBV5-1 and TRBJ2-5, the complete variable domain is KAGVTQTPRYLIKTRGQQVTLSCSPISGHRSVSWYQQTPGQGLQFLFEYFSETQRNKGNFPGRFSGRQFSNSRSEMNVSTLELGDSALYLCASSPLRSETETQYFGPGTRLLVL.

J is TRBJ1-2 and V is TRBV7-2; TRBD1 matches at 8 bases. CDR3 length: 18 amino acids. J lost 4 bases, V lost 2 bases, and 15 bases had no gene match. CDR1 SGHTA and CDR2 FQGNSA come from the germline V gene. The CDR3 here is CASSLSINRGGRSYGYTF. Written as DNA, the CDR3 is TGTGCCAGCAGCTTATCCATTAACAGGGGGGGGCGAAGCTATGGCTACACCTTC.

This clone was seen a few times. DNA of the CDR3: TGTGCCAGCAGTGGTTATGTAGGGGGCGGGGAGCTGTTTTTT. Protein product: CASSGYVGGGELFF. This sequence joins TRBV6-1 and TRBJ2-2; a weak D match, TRBD1 (6 bases). With 4 bases removed from V and 7 bases from J, the gap between germline ends came to 13 bases. Germline V gene lookup returns CDR1 MNHNS and CDR2 SASEGT. This CDR3 region has 14 residues.

Only one count was recorded for this clone. This chain links TRBV11-2 with TRBJ1-3; the D is unclear. V lost 4 bases and J lost 7, with 17 bases in between. Germline V lookup: CDR1 SGHAT, CDR2 FQNNGV. This CDR3 has 15 residues. This CDR3 reads CASSSTREGGNTIYF. CDR3 in DNA: TGTGCCAGCAGCTCCACCCGGGAGGGCGGCAACACCATATATTTT.

This clone came up a few times. This chain links TRBV29-1 with TRBJ1-2; tentative D call: TRBD1 (6 bases). CDR3 length: 15 residues. Trimming pared 2 bases from V and 2 bases from J, leaving 15 bases between. Germline V gives CDR1 SQVTM, CDR2 ANQGSEA. The CDR3 nucleotides read TGCAGCGTTGAACGAGGACAGTCGGCCAACTATGGCTACACCTTC. Amino acid sequence: CSVERGQSANYGYTF.

This clone was detected only once. The chain employs TRBV27 and TRBJ1-1, with 7 bases matching TRBD1. Germline V gene lookup returns CDR1 MNHEY and CDR2 SMNVEV (reference sequence). This CDR3 contains 14 residues. Losses at the gene ends were 6 bases for V and 3 bases for J; bases not matched to a gene: 7. For the CDR3, the DNA is TGTGCCAGCAGAGGGGGCAGGGCGGACACTGAAGCTTTCTTT. Translation gives CASRGGRADTEAFF.

J is TRBJ2-7 and V is TRBV11-3, with D possibly matching TRBD1 (6 bases). Trimming stripped 5 bases from V and 3 bases from J, with 17 bases between. The CDR3 covers 15 residues. The V gene's germline CDR1 is SGHNT and CDR2 YENEEA. The CDR3 spells CASSPPDRSNYEQYF. In nucleotides, the CDR3 is TGTGCCAGCAGCCCCCCGGACAGATCCAACTACGAGCAGTACTTC.

This clone has only a few counts. Other DNA sequences in this sample translate to the same CDR3. The rearrangement joins TRBV5-1 to TRBJ1-1; the match to TRBD1 covers 10 bases. Germline values: CDR1 SGHRS, CDR2 YFSETQ. Trimming removed 3 bases from V and 1 base from J; junction bases left unmatched: 0. The CDR3 runs to 14 residues. The CDR3 nucleotides read TGCGCCAGCAGCTGGGACAGGGGGAACACTGAAGCTTTCTTT. It is translated as CASSWDRGNTEAFF.

The genes are TRBV7-9 and TRBJ1-5; D call uncertain. V lost 6 bases, J lost 5 bases, and 11 bases lay in between. The CDR3 contains 13 residues. CDR1 and CDR2 (germline): SEHNR, FQNEAQ (reference sequence). The CDR3: CASRLNGDQPQHF. The DNA for the CDR3 is TGTGCCAGCAGACTCAACGGAGATCAGCCCCAGCATTTT.

The rearrangement joins TRBV6-5 to TRBJ2-7; TRBD1 matches at 8 bases. Losses at the gene ends were 2 bases for V and 4 bases for J; bases not matched to a gene: 7. The CDR3 extends over 15 amino acids. Germline CDR1 is MNHEY and CDR2 is SVGAGI. CDR3 DNA sequence: TGTGCCAGCAGTTACCGGACAGGGAACATGTACGAGCAGTACTTC. Residues: CASSYRTGNMYEQYF.

V usage is TRBV5-5 and J usage is TRBJ2-1, with TRBD2 matching over 14 bases. The junction had 11 bases not matched to a gene; V was cut back by 4 bases and J by 2 bases. The CDR3 extends over 19 amino acids. From germline, CDR1 is SGHKS and CDR2 YYEKEE (reference sequence). In nucleotides, the CDR3 is TGTGCCAGCAGCGGACGGGGACTAGCGGGAGTTGGGGCCTACAATGAGCAGTTCTTC. Residues: CASSGRGLAGVGAYNEQFF.

The chain employs TRBV6-1 and TRBJ1-5, with D maybe TRBD1 (6 bases). V gave up 0 bases and J gave up 7 bases, with 10 bases separating them. CDR1 is MNHNS and CDR2 is SASEGT in the germline V gene. This CDR3 region has 14 residues. Written as DNA, the CDR3 is TGTGCCAGCAGTGAAGCAGCAGGGGAACAGCCCCAGCATTTT. Protein: CASSEAAGEQPQHF.

The chain uses TRBV6-1 and TRBJ2-1; 7 bases map to TRBD1. Germline V gives CDR1 MNHNS, CDR2 SASEGT. J lost 0 bases, V lost 6 bases, and 2 bases had no gene match. The CDR3 covers 14 residues. CDR3 nucleotide sequence: TGTGCCAGCAGGACAGGGAACTCCTACAATGAGCAGTTCTTC. This codes for CASRTGNSYNEQFF.

This sequence joins TRBV2 and TRBJ1-2; possible D gene TRBD1, 6 bases. CDR1 is SNHLY and CDR2 is FYNNEI in the germline V gene. V was shortened by 4 bases and J by 1 base, with 10 bases between the two germline ends. This CDR3 is built from 14 residues. In DNA form, the CDR3 reads TGTGCCAGCAGTGCAGGGACACTTAACTATGGCTACACCTTC. This encodes CASSAGTLNYGYTF.

The V gene is TRBV6-7, the J gene TRBJ2-4; 7 positions agree with TRBD2. TRBV6-7 is reported as an ORF; its role is uncertain. The CDR3 covers 17 residues. V was clipped by 7 bases and J by 0 bases; unmatched bases: 12. The CDR3 DNA reads as TGTGCCAGCACTTATTTCGGGGGGAGACTAGCCAAAAACATTCAGTACTTC. Protein product: CASTYFGGRLAKNIQYF.

The chain carries TRBV14 and TRBJ2-2; a possible D gene is TRBD2 (5 bases). Germline lookup yields CDR1 SGHDN and CDR2 FVKESK. The ends were cut back, 5 bases at V and 7 bases at J, with 14 bases in the middle. This CDR3 contains 14 residues. The CDR3 is CASSVEIGIGELFF. The CDR3 DNA is TGTGCCAGCAGCGTGGAGATCGGGATCGGGGAGCTGTTTTTT.

This clone was observed a single time. DNA for the CDR3: TGTGCCAGTAGTAACGGACAGGTAGTTAGCAATCAGCCCCAGCATTTT. Protein: CASSNGQVVSNQPQHF. The chain couples TRBV19 to TRBJ1-5; 7 bases match TRBD1. Per germline, CDR1 LNHDA and CDR2 SQIVND (reference sequence). The CDR3 is made up of 16 amino acids. With V trimmed by 4 bases and J by 0 bases, 6 bases remained unmatched.